This T cell receptor beta chain was recorded in a study of T cells after yellow fever vaccination. The study's findings and limits: Faster peaking, at day 5 versus 15, marked a secondary response that was weaker.

TCRdb itself ran the 5' RACE reads through MiXCR, one entry per CDR3 protein. The sample includes fewer than 500,000 distinct CDR3 sequences, roughly 20% seen only once; the top ten take around 17%. CDR3 length: 15 amino acids. The J segment lost 3 bases and the V segment lost 5 bases, leaving 5 bases of the junction unmatched. This clonotype was recorded at least ten times. As yet, its antigen is unknown. J is TRBJ2-2 and V is TRBV12-3 or TRBV12-4, with 8 bases lining up with TRBD1. This receptor was taken from a man in his late teens or twenties who received the YFV17D yellow fever vaccine. Sample: PBMCs, taken before the yellow fever booster vaccination. CDR3 DNA sequence: TGTGCCAGCAGTCCCCAGGGGGCAGACACCGGGGAGCTGTTTTTT. It yields the protein CASSPQGADTGELFF.